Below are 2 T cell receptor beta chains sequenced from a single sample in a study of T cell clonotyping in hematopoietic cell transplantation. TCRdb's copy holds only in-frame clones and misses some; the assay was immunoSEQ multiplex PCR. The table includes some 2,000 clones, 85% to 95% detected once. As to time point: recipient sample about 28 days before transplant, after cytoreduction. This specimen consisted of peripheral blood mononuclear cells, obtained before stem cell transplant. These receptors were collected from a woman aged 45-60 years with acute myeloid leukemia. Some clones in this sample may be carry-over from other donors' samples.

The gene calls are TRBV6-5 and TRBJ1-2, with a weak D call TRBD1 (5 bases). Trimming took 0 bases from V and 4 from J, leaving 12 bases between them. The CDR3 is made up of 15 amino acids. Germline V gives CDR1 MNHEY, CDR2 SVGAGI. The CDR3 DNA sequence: TGTGCCAGCAGTTACTCGTGGCAGGGATCCTATGGCTACACCTTC. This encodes CASSYSWQGSYGYTF.

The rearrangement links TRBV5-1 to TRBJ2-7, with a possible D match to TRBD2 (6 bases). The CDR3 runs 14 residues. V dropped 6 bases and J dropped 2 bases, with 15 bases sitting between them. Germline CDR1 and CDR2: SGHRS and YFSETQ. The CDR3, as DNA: TGCGCCAGCACCACTAGCTCGGGGCCCTACGAGCAGTACTTC. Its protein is CASTTSSGPYEQYF.